These T cell receptor beta chains were read from a single sample in a study of shared clonotypes between healthy human individuals. Produced via immunoSEQ multiplex PCR; TCRdb's table is partial and in-frame only. The repertoire holds roughly 500,000 clones, with about 85% as singletons. The sequencing sample was made of PBMCs. The receptor source for this set is a woman in her thirties or forties in good health. Some clones in this sample may be carry-over from other donors' samples. The CDR3 runs from the conserved cysteine through the conserved F or W. A D gene is named only where the DNA matches it firmly.

TRBD1 | TRBV4-2 | CASSQQRTGGTDTQYF
TRBD2 | TRBV2 | CASRALASGYNEQFF
TRBD1 | TRBV5-8 | CASRSTGVETQYF
- | TRBV6-5 | CASSRGSQETQYF
- | TRBV25-1 | CASSDPESRREISYEQYF
TRBD2 | TRBV5-1 | CASSVLADGSSYNEQFF
- | TRBV2 | CASSERALAGLLNTEAFF
- | TRBV5-1 | CASSVQGGYTEAFF
TRBD2 | TRBV9 | CASSVGTSNEQFF
TRBD2 | TRBV10-3 | CAISGPSGRHLYEQYF
TRBD1 | TRBV18 | CASSPEQGDWGGYTF
TRBD2 | TRBV27 | CASSRREGRNTDTQYF
- | TRBV15 | CATSRGLGSNQPQHF
- | TRBV30 | CAWTGTSYNSPLHF
- | TRBV5-1 | CASSRGLEEQYF
- | TRBV4-2 | CASSQAQTATNEKLFF
TRBD2 | TRBV27 | CASSSLSRGLAGVYEQYF
- | TRBV2 | CASSRTLQNEKLFF
- | TRBV27 | CASSSNSPGELFF
TRBD2 | TRBV18 | CASSPSGGGRTSGEQYF
TRBD1 | TRBV7-9 | CASSSQGAAKNIQYF
- | TRBV13 | CASSLVRGPYGYTF
TRBD1 | TRBV9 | CASSPIRDSPYEQYF
TRBD1 | TRBV30 | CASALDRANSPLHF
TRBD1 | TRBV18 | CASSPQGTGTDTQYF
- | TRBV13 | CASSYRSTGSYEQYF
TRBD2 | TRBV7-2 | CASTLLAGSYEQYF
TRBD1 | TRBV4-1 | CASSQIPGQGGYGYTF
- | TRBV6-4 | CASGDLNEQFF
TRBD2 | TRBV4-3 | CASSQSSGRAGEQFF
TRBD2 | TRBV7-2 | CASSAGLYEQYF
- | TRBV7-2 | CASTPQHTSNYGYTF
TRBD1 | TRBV28 | CASSPPRQGANGYTF
- | TRBV5-1 | CASSLATSASGGASETQYF
TRBD2 | TRBV9 | CASSVDGGVAYEQYF
TRBD1 | TRBV7-8 | CASSLDTGGSQYF
- | TRBV7-8 | CASSLGGRGDYGYTF
TRBD2 | TRBV7-3 | CASSLTPGLYFEQFF
- | TRBV7-3 | CASAGAGSDTQYF
TRBD2 | TRBV28 | CASRTSGRAETQYF